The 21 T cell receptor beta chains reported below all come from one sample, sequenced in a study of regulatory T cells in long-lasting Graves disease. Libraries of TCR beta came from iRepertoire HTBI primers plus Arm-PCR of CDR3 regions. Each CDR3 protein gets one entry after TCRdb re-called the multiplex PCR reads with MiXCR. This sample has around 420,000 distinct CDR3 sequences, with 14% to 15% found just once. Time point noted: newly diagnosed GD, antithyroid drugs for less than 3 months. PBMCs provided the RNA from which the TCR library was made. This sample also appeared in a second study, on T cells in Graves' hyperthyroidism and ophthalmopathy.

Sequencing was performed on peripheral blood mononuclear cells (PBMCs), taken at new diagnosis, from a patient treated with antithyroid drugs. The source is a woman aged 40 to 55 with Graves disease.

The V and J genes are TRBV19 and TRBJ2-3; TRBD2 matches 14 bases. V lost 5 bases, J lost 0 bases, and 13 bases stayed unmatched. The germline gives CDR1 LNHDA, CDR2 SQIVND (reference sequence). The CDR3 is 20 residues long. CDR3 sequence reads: CASSYLGLAGGFPSTDTQYF. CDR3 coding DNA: TGTGCCAGTAGTTACCTAGGACTAGCGGGAGGATTCCCTAGCACAGATACGCAGTATTTT.

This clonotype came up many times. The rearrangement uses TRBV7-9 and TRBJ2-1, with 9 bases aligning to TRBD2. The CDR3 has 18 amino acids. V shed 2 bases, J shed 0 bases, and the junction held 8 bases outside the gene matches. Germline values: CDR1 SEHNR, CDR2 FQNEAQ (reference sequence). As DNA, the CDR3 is TGTGCCAGCAGCTTACCGCTAGCGGGGATTAGCTCCTACAATGAGCAGTTCTTC. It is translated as CASSLPLAGISSYNEQFF.

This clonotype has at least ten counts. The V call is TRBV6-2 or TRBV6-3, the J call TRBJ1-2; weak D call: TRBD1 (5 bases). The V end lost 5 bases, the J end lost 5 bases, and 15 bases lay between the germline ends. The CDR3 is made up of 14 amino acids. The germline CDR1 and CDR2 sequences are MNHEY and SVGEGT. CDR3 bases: TGTGCCAGCAGTAGGGAGGGGCGTGGGTATGGCTACACCTTC. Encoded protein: CASSREGRGYGYTF.

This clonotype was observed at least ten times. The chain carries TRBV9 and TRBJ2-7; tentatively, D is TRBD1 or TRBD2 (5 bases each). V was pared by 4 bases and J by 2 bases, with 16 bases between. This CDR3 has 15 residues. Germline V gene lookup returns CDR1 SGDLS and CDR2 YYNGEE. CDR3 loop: CASSPRSWGTYEQYF. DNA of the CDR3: TGTGCCAGCAGCCCTAGAAGTTGGGGGACCTACGAGCAGTACTTC.

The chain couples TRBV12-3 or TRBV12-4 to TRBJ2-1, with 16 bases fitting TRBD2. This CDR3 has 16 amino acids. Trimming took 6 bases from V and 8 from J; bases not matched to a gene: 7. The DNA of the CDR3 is TGTGCCAGCAGGGCGGGACTAGCGGGAGGGTTTGATGAGCAGTTCTTC. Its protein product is CASRAGLAGGFDEQFF.

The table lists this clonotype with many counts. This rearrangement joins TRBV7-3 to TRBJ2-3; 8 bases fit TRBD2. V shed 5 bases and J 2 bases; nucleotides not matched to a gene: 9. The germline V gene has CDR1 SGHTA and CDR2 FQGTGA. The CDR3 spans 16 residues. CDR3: CASSLLSGGDTDTQYF. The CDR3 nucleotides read TGTGCCAGCAGCCTTTTAAGCGGGGGCGACACAGATACGCAGTATTTT.

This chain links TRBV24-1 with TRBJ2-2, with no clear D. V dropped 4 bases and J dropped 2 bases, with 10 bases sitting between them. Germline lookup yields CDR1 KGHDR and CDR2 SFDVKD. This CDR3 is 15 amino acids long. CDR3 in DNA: TGTGCCACCAGTGACCCCGGACGTAACACCGGGGAGCTGTTTTTT. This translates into CATSDPGRNTGELFF.

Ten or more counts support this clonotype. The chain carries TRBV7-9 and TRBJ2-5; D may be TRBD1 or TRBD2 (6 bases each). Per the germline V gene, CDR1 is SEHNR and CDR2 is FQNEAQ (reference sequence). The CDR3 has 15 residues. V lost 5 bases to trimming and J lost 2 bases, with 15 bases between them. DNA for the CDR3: TGTGCCAGCAGCGCAGCTCGGGGGCTTCAAGAGACCCAGTACTTC. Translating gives CASSAARGLQETQYF.

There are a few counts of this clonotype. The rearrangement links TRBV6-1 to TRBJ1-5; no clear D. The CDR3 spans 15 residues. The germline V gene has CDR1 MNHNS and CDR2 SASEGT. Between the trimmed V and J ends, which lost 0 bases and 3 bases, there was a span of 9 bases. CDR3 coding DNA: TGTGCCAGCAGTGAAGCCTCCAGTCTCAATCAGCCCCAGCATTTT. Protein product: CASSEASSLNQPQHF.

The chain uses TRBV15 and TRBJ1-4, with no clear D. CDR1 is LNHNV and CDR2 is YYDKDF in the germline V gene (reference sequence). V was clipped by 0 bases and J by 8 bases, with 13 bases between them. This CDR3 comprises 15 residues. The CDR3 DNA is TGTGCCACCAGCAGAGATCAAAAGGTTTGGGAAAAACTGTTTTTT. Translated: CATSRDQKVWEKLFF.

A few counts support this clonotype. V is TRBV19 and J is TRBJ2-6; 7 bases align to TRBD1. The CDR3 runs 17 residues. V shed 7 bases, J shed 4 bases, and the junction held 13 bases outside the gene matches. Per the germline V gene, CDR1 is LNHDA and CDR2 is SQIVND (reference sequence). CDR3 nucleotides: TGTGCCAGTAATCCGGGCAGGGACAGTTCCGGGGCCAACGTCCTGACTTTC. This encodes CASNPGRDSSGANVLTF.

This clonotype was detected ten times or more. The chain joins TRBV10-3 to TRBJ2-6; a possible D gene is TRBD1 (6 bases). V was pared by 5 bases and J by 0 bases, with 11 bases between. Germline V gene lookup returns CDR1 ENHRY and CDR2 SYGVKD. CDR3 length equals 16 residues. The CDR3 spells CAISPGQASGANVLTF. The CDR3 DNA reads TGTGCCATCAGTCCGGGACAAGCCTCTGGGGCCAACGTCCTGACTTTC.

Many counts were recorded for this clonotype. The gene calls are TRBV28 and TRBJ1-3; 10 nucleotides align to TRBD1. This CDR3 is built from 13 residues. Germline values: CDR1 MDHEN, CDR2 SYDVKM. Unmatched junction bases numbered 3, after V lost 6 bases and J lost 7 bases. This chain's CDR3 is CASRGQGRNTIYF. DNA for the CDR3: TGTGCCAGCAGGGGACAGGGGAGGAACACCATATATTTT.

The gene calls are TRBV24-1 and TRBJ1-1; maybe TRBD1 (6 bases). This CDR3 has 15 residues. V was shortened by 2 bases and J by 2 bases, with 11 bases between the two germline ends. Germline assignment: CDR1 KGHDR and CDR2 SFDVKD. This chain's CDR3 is CATSDSRTVNTEAFF. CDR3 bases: TGTGCCACCAGTGATTCCCGGACAGTCAACACTGAAGCTTTCTTT.

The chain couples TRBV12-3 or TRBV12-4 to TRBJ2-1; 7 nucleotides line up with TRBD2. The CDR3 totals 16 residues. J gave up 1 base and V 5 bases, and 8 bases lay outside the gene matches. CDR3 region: CASSQLATSSYNEQFF. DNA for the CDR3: TGTGCCAGCAGTCAACTAGCGACGAGTTCCTACAATGAGCAGTTCTTC.

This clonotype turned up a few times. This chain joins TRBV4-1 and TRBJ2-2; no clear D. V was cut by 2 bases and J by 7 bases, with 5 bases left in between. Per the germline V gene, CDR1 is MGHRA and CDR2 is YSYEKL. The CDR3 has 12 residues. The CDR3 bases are TGCGCCAGCAGCCAACCAATCGGGGAGCTGTTTTTT. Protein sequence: CASSQPIGELFF.

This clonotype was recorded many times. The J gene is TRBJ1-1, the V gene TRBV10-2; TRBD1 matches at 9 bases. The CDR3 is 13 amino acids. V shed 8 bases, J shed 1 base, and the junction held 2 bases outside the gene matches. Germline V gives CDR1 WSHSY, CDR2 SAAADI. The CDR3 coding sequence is TGCGCCAGCGCGGGACAGGGGAACACTGAAGCTTTCTTT. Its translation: CASAGQGNTEAFF.

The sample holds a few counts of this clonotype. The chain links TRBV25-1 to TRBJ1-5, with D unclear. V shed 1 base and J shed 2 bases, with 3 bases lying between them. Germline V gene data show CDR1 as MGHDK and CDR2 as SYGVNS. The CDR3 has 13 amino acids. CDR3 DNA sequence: TGTGCCAGCAGTGAATTCGGCAATCAGCCCCAGCATTTT. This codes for CASSEFGNQPQHF.

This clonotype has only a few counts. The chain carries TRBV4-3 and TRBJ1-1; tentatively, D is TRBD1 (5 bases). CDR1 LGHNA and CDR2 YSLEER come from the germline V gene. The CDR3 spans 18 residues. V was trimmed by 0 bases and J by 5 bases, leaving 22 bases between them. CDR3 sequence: CASSQDLVEGAPRTEAFF. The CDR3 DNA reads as TGCGCCAGCAGCCAAGATCTAGTAGAAGGGGCCCCCAGGACTGAAGCTTTCTTT.

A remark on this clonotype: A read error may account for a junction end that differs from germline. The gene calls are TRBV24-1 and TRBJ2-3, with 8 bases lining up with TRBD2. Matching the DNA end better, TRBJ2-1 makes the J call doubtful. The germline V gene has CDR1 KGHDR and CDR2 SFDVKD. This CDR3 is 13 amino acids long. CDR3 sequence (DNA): TGTGTCACCCAGGCGGGGGGAATCAATGAGCAGTTCTTC. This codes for CVTQAGGINEQFF.

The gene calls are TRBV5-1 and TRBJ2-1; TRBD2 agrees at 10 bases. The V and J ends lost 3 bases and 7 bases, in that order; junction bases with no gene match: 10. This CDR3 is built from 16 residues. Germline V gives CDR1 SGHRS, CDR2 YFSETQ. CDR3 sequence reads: CASSSKGLAIGNEQFF. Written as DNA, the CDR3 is TGCGCCAGCAGCTCGAAGGGACTAGCGATCGGGAATGAGCAGTTCTTC. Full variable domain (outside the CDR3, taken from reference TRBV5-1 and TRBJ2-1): KAGVTQTPRYLIKTRGQQVTLSCSPISGHRSVSWYQQTPGQGLQFLFEYFSETQRNKGNFPGRFSGRQFSNSRSEMNVSTLELGDSALYLCASSSKGLAIGNEQFFGPGTRLTVL.